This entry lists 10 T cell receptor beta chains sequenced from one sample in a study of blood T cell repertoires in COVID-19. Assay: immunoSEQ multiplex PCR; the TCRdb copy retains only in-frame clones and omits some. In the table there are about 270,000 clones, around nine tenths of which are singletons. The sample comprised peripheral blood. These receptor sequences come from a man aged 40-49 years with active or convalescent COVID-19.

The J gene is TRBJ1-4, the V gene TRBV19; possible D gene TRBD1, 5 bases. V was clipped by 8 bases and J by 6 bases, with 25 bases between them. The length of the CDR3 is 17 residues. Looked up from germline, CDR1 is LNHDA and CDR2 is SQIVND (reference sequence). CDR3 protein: CASEGARTSYLHEKLFF. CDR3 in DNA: TGTGCCAGTGAAGGGGCTCGAACAAGTTACCTGCATGAAAAACTGTTTTTT.

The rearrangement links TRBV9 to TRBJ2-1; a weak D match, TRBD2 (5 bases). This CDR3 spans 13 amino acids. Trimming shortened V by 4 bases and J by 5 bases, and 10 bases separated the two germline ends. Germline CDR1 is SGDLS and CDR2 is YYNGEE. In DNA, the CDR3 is TGTGCCAGCAGCCCGGCCGGGGACAATGAGCAGTTCTTC. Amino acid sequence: CASSPAGDNEQFF.

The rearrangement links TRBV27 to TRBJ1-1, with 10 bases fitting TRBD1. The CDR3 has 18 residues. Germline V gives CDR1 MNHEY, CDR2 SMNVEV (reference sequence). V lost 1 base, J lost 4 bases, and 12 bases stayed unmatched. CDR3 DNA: TGTGCCAGCAGTTTATGGAGACAGGGGGCAGTCGGAAGCACTGAAGCTTTCTTT. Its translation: CASSLWRQGAVGSTEAFF.

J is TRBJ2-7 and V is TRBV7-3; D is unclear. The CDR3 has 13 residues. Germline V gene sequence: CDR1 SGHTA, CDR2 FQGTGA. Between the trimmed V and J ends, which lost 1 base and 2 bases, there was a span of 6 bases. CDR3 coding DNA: TGTGCCAGCAGCTTAAAACACCCCTACGAGCAGTACTTC. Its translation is CASSLKHPYEQYF.

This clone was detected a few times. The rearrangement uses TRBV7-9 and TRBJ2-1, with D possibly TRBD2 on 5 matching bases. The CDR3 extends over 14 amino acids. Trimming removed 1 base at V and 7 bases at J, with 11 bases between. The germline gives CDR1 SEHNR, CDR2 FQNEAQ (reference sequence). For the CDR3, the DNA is TGTGCCAGCAGCTTAGGCGGTAGCGCGAATGAGCAGTTCTTC. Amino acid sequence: CASSLGGSANEQFF.

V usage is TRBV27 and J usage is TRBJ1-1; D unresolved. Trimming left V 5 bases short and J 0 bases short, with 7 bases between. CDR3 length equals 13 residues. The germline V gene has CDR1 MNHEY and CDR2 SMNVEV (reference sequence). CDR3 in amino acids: CASSLFMNTEAFF. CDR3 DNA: TGTGCCAGCAGTCTGTTTATGAACACTGAAGCTTTCTTT.

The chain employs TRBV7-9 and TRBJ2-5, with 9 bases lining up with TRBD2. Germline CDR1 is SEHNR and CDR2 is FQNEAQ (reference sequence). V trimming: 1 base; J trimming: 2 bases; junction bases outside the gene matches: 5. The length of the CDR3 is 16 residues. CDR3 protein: CASSLGTLAGQETQYF. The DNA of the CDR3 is TGTGCCAGCAGCTTAGGAACTCTAGCGGGGCAAGAGACCCAGTACTTC.

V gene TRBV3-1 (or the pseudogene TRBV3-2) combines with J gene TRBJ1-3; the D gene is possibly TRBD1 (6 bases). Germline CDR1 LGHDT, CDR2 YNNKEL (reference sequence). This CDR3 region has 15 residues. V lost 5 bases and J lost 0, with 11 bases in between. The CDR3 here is CASSFRDTSGNTIYF. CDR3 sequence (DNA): TGTGCCAGCAGCTTCCGGGACACCTCTGGAAACACCATATATTTT.

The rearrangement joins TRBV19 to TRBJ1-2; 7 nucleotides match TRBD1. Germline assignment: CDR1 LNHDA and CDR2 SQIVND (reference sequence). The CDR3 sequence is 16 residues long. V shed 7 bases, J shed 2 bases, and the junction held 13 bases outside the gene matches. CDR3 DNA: TGTGCCAGTAACTCTCGTTCGCAGGGGGAGAACTATGGCTACACCTTC. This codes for CASNSRSQGENYGYTF.

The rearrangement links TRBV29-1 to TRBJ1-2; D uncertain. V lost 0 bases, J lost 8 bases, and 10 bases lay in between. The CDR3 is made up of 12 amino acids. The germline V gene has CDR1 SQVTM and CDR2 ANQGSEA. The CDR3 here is CSVEEGSKGYTF. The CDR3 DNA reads TGCAGCGTTGAAGAGGGCAGCAAGGGCTACACCTTC.